This entry describes one TCR beta chain. As yet, its antigen is unknown. Each cDNA held unique molecular identifiers, and template switching gave it a universal primer site. MiXCR was run by TCRdb on the 5' RACE reads, yielding one entry per CDR3 protein. The table includes 350,000 to 500,000 distinct CDR3 sequences, about 18% detected once. These data belong to a study of identical twins. The V and J ends lost 1 base and 0 bases respectively, with 6 bases between them. The CDR3 sequence is 14 residues long. Germline CDR1 reads SGHDN; CDR2 reads FVKESK. Whole-study findings and limits: Analyses of zero insertions could be partly confounded by invariant MAIT and iNKT cells. Cord blood's abundant beta clonotypes had fewer insertions, unlike memory repertoires.

This receptor was obtained from a man aged 45 to 65 in good health. The gene calls are TRBV14 and TRBJ1-2; the D is unclear. The specimen sequenced was naive T cells sorted from blood. The CDR3 bases are TGTGCCAGCAGCCAAGGGGCAGCTAACTATGGCTACACCTTC. It codes for CASSQGAANYGYTF.